The clone carrying this TCR beta chain was seen at least ten times. The record originates from a study of T-cell reconstitution after alpha-beta-depleted transplantation in children. During its preparation, the TCRbeta library received unique molecular identifiers. MiXCR, applied by TCRdb to the PCR reads, yields one record per CDR3 protein. Of 200,000 to 250,000 distinct CDR3 sequences in the sample, about 9.5% were seen once. The V end was cut by 8 bases, the J end by 3 bases, with 26 bases between. The CDR3 is made up of 17 amino acids. Looked up from germline, CDR1 is WSHSY and CDR2 is SAAADI. The receptor comes from a human donor who donated a stem cell graft to a child with acute lymphoblastic leukemia. V usage is TRBV10-2 and J usage is TRBJ2-7; D might be TRBD2 (6 bases). Sample: PBMCs from the stem cell graft donor, taken from the stem cell graft. Written as DNA, the CDR3 is TGCGCCAGCCAGATCCCCCCTTCGGCCGGGGGTCGCTACGAGCAGTACTTC. Amino acid sequence: CASQIPPSAGGRYEQYF.